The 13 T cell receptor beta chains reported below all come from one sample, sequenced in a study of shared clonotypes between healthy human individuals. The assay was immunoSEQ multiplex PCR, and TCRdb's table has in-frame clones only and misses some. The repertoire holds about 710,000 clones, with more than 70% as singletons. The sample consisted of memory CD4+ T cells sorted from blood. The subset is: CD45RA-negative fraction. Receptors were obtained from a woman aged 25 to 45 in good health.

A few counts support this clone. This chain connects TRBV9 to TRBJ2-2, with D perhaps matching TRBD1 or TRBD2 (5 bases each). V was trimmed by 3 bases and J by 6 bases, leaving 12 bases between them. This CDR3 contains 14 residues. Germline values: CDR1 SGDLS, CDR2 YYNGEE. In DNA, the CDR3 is TGTGCCAGCAGCGGAAGTGGGACGGCCGGGGAGCTGTTTTTT. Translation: CASSGSGTAGELFF. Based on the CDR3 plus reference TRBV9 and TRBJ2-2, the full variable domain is DSGVTQTPKHLITATGQRVTLRCSPRSGDLSVYWYQQSLDQGLQFLIQYYNGEERAKGNILERFSAQQFPDLHSELNLSSLELGDSALYFCASSGSGTAGELFFGEGSRLTVL.

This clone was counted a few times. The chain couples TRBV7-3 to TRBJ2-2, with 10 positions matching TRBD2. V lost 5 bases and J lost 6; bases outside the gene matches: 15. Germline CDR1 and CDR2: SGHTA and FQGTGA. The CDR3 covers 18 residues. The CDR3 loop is CASSPNSGLAMGPGELFF. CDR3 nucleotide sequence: TGTGCCAGCAGCCCAAACTCGGGACTAGCGATGGGTCCCGGGGAGCTGTTTTTT.

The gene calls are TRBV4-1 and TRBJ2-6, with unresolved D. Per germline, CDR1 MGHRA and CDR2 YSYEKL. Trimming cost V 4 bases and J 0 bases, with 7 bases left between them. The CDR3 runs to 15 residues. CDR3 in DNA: TGCGCCAGCAGCCTCCTGAGCTCTGGGGCCAACGTCCTGACTTTC. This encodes CASSLLSSGANVLTF.

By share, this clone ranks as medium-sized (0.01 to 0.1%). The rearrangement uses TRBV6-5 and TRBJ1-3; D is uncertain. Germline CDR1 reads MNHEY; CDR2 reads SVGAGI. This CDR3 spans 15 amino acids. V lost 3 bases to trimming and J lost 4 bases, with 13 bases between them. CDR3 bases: TGTGCCAGCAGTTATAGCCAGGTAGAAGGAAACACCATATATTTT. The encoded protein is CASSYSQVEGNTIYF.

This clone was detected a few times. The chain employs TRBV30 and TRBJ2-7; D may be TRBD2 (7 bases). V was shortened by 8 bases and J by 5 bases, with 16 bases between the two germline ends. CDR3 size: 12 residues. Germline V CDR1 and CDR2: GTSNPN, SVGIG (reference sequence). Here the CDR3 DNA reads TGTGCCGAATCTCGGGGGGCCCACGAGCAGTACTTC. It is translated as CAESRGAHEQYF.

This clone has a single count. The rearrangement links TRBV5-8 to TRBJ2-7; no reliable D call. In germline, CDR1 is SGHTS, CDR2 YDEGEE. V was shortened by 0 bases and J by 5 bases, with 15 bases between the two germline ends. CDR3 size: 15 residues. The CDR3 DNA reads TGTGCCAGCAGCTTGGGGAGCTGGAAATATGACGAGCAGTACTTC. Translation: CASSLGSWKYDEQYF.

In DNA form, the CDR3 reads TGCGCCAGCAGCCAATCGACAGGTGGTCGGCAGCCCCAGCATTTT. Protein product: CASSQSTGGRQPQHF. J is TRBJ1-5 and V is TRBV4-1; D possibly corresponds to TRBD1 (6 bases). CDR3 length: 15 residues. V was clipped by 2 bases and J by 7 bases, with 15 bases between them. Germline V gene data show CDR1 as MGHRA and CDR2 as YSYEKL.

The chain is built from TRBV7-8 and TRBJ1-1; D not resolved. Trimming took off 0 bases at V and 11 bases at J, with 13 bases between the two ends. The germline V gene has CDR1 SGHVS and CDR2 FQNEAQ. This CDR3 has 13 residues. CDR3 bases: TGTGCCAGCAGCTTAGCGAGGTCAAGGGTGGCTTTCTTT. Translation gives CASSLARSRVAFF.

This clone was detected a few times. CDR3 bases: TGTGCCAGCAGCTTAATGGGGACTAGCTCCGAGCAGTACTTC. Amino acid sequence: CASSLMGTSSEQYF. The J gene is TRBJ2-7, the V gene TRBV7-2; 9 nucleotides match TRBD2. This CDR3 has 14 residues. V shed 2 bases, J shed 6 bases, and the junction held 5 bases outside the gene matches. Germline V CDR1 and CDR2: SGHTA, FQGNSA.

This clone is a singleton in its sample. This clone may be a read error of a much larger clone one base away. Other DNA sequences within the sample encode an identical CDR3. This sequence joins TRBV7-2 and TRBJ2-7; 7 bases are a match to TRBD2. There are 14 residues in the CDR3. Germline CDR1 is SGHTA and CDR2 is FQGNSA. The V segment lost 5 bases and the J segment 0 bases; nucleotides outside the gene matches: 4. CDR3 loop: CASSLQRDSYEQYF. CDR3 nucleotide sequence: TGTGCCAGCAGCCTGCAGCGGGACTCCTACGAGCAGTACTTC.

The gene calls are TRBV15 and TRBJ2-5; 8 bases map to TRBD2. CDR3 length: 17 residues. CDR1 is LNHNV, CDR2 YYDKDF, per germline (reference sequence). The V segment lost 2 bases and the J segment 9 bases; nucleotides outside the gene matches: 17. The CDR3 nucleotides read TGTGCCACCAGCAGACGAAAGAACGCCGGGACTAGTTGGTCCCAGTACTTC. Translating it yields CATSRRKNAGTSWSQYF.

CDR3 sequence: CSVEDRELYGYTF. As DNA, the CDR3 is TGCAGCGTTGAAGACAGGGAGTTATATGGCTACACCTTC. The V gene is TRBV29-1, the J gene TRBJ1-2; possible D gene TRBD1, 5 bases. CDR1 and CDR2 (germline): SQVTM, ANQGSEA. Trimming took off 0 bases at V and 5 bases at J, with 10 bases between the two ends. This CDR3 is built from 13 residues.

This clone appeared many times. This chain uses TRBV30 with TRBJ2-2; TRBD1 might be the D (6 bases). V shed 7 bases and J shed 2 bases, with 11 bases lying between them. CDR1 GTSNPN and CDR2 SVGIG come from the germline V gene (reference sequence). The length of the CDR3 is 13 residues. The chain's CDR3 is CASSRGNTGELFF. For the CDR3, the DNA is TGTGCCTCGTCCAGGGGAAACACCGGGGAGCTGTTTTTT.